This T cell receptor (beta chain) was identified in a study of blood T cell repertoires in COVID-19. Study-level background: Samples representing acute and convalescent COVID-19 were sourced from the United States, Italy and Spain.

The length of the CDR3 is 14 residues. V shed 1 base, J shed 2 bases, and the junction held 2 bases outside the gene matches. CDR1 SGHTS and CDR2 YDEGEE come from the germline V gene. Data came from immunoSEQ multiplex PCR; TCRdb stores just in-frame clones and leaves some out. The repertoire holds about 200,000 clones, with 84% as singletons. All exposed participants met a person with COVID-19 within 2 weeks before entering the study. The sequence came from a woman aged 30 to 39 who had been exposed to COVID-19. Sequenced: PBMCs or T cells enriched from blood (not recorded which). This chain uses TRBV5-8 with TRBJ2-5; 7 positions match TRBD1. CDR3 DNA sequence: TGTGCCAGCAGCTTGTGGGGACAGCAAGAGACCCAGTACTTC. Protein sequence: CASSLWGQQETQYF.